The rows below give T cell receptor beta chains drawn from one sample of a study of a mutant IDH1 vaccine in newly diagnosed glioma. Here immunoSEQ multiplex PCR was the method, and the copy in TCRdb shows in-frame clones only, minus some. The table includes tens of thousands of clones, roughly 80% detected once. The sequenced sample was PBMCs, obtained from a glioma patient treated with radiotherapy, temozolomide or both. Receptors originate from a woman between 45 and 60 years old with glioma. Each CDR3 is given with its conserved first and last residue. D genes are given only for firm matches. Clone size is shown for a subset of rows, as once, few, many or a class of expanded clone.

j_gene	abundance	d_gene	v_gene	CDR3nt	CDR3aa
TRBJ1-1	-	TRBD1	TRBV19	TGTGCCAGTAGTGAGTTCGACAGGGTTGACACTGAAGCTTTCTTT	CASSEFDRVDTEAFF
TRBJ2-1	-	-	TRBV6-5	TGTGCCAGCAGCAACTACCTGGGGGGGCCGAATGAGCAGTTCTTC	CASSNYLGGPNEQFF
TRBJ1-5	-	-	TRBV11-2	TGTGCCAGCAGCCGGGGGAATCAGCCCCAGCATTTT	CASSRGNQPQHF
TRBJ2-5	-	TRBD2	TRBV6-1	TGTGCCAGCAGCCCGGGGGGCCAAGAGACCCAGTACTTC	CASSPGGQETQYF
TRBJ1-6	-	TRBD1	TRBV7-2	TGTGCCAGCACCTATTCAGGGGGCTCCGATTTTGTCCTCCACTTT	CASTYSGGSDFVLHF
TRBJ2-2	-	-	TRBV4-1	TGCGCCAGCAGCCTCATGACACTAGCCCGGAGAGGCACCGGGGAGCTGTTTTTT	CASSLMTLARRGTGELFF
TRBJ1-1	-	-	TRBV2	TGTGCCAGCAGTGCGGAATTGAACACTGAAGCTTTCTTT	CASSAELNTEAFF
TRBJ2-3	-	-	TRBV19	TGTGCCAGTGGTGAGCGGTCCTTCACAGATACGCAGTATTTT	CASGERSFTDTQYF
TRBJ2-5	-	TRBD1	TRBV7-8	TGTGCCAGCACCTTATCCGGGACAGGGGGGATTTCGACCCAGTACTTC	CASTLSGTGGISTQYF
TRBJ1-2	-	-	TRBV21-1	TGTGCCAGCAGCCCAACTCGGCAGTTAGCTAACTATGGCTACACCTTC	CASSPTRQLANYGYTF
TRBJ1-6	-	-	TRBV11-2	TGTGCCAGCAGCTTCTCTGAGGGTAGATCACCCCTCCACTTT	CASSFSEGRSPLHF
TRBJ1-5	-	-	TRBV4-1	TGCGCCAGCAGCCAAGGTGGGGGGGGCAATAGCAATCAGCCCCAGCATTTT	CASSQGGGGNSNQPQHF
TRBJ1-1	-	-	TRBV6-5	TGTGCCAGCAGTATCGGACGGAGTTACACTGAAGCTTTCTTT	CASSIGRSYTEAFF
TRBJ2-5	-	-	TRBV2	TGTGCCAGCAGTAGGGGGATGGGCGAGACCCAGTACTTC	CASSRGMGETQYF
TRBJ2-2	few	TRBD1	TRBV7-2	TGTGCCAGCAGCTTAGCGCTTACAGGACAGGGTAACACCGGGGAGCTGTTTTTT	CASSLALTGQGNTGELFF
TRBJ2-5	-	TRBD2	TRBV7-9	TGTGCCAGCAGTCCATCTCCGGGACTAGCGGGGGGTTACCAAGAGACCCAGTACTTC	CASSPSPGLAGGYQETQYF
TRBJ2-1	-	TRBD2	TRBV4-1	TGCGCCAGCAGCCAACTAGCGGGGGGATTTGGGGAGCAGTTCTTC	CASSQLAGGFGEQFF